This TCR beta chain was identified in a study of control samples from healthy donors and cancer patients. The V gene's germline CDR1 is SGHVS and CDR2 FQNEAQ. The ends lost 1 base at V and 2 bases at J; junction bases unmatched: 7. The CDR3 is made up of 16 amino acids. Clones were read by immunoSEQ multiplex PCR, and TCRdb kept only the in-frame ones, dropping some. This table has about 120,000 clones, roughly 90% appearing once. The material sequenced was blood. The source is a man aged 45-65 years in good health. The chain carries TRBV7-8 and TRBJ2-7; 8 bases line up with TRBD1. CDR3 in amino acids: CASSLEGRQGPYEQYF. Here the CDR3 DNA reads TGTGCCAGCAGCTTAGAGGGGCGACAGGGGCCCTACGAGCAGTACTTC.